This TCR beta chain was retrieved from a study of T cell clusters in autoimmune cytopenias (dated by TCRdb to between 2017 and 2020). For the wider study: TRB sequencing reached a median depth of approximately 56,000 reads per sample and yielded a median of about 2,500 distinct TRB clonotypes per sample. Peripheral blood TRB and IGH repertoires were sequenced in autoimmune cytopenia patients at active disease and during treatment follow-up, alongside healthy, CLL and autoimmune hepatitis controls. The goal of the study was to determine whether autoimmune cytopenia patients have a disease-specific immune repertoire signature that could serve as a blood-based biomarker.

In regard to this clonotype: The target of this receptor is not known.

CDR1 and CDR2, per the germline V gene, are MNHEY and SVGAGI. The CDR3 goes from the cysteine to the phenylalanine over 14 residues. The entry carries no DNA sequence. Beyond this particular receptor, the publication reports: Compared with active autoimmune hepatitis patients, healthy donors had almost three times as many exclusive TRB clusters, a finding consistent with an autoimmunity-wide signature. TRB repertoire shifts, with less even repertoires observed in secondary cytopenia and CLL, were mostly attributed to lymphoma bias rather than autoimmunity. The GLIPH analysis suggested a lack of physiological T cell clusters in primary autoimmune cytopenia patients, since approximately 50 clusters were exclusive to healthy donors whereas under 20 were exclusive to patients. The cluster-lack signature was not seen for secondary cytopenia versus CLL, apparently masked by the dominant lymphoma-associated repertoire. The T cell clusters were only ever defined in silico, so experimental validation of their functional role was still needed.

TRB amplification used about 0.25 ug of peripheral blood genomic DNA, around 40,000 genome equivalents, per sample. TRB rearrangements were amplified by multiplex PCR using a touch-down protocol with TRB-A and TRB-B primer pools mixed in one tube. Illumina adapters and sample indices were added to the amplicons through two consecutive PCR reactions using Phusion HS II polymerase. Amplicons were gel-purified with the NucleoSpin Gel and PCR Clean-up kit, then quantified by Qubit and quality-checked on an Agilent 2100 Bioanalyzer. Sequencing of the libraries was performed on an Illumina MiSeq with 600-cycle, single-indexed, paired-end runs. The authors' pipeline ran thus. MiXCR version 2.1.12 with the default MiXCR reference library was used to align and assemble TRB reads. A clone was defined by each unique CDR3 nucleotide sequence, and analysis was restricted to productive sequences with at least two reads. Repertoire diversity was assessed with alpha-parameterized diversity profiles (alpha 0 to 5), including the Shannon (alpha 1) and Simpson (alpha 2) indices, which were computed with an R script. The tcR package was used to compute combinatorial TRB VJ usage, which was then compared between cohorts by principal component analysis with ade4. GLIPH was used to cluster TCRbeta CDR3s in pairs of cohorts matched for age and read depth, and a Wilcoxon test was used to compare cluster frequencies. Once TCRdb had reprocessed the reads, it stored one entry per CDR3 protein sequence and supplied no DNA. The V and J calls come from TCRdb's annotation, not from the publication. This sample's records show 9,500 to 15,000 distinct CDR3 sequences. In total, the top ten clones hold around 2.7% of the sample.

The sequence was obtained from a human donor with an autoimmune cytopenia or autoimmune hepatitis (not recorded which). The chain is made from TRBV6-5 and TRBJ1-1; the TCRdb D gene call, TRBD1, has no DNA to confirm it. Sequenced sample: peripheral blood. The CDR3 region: CASRHHTGYTEAFF.